The clone carrying this T cell receptor beta chain turned up a few times. No antigen is known for it. These data originate in a study of T-cell reconstitution after alpha-beta-depleted transplantation in children. For TCRbeta, the library was prepared with unique molecular identifiers. A single record per CDR3 protein comes from TCRdb applying MiXCR to the PCR reads. Found here are roughly 350,000 distinct CDR3 sequences, roughly 15% of them singletons; the top ten hold about 41%. The V end lost 7 bases, the J end lost 3 bases, and 9 bases lay between the germline ends. Germline CDR1 SQVTM, CDR2 ANQGSEA. The CDR3 has 12 residues. Points from the study as a whole: Two months or so post-transplant, alpha-beta T cells reportedly derived from several hundred expanded graft clones. A year post-transplant, T-cell counts and diversity derived mostly from newly produced T cells. Diversity of TCRbeta at day 60 was high in some patients, arising from surviving recipient T cells and thymic progenitors.

The sequences come from PBMCs, mostly from graft donor cells, collected 360 days after TCRalphabeta/CD19-depleted stem cell transplant. The chain combines TRBV29-1 with TRBJ1-4, with unresolved D. The clonotype originates from a male patient aged 2 to 10 who had a stem cell transplant for acute lymphoblastic leukemia, so the T cells may come from the graft donor. This CDR3 reads CSGGPSNEKLFF. The CDR3 coding sequence is TGCAGCGGCGGACCCTCTAATGAAAAACTGTTTTTT.